This T cell receptor beta chain was captured in a study of T cell responses to AZD1222 COVID-19 vaccine. The ends lost 3 bases at V and 5 bases at J; junction bases unmatched: 6. This CDR3 has 17 amino acids. Germline CDR1 SGHRS, CDR2 YFSETQ. TCRdb keeps only in-frame clones here, not all; method: immunoSEQ multiplex PCR. Of 120,000 to 150,000 clones listed, approximately 78% were seen once; the top ten hold about 4%. The chain has TRBV5-1 and TRBJ2-3; 16 positions match TRBD2. The sample here was peripheral blood, taken on day 0 of MenACWY control vaccination. The sequence was collected from an adult in good health. The DNA of the CDR3 is TGCGCCAGCAGCTCCGGGACTAGCGGGGGGGATAGAGATACGCAGTATTTT. It encodes CASSSGTSGGDRDTQYF.